Following are 15 T cell receptor beta chains from one sample sequenced in a study of immune cell composition in non-small cell lung cancer. Clones were read by immunoSEQ multiplex PCR, and TCRdb kept only the in-frame ones, dropping some. The sample lists around 16,000 clones, around four fifths occurring once. Normal lung sampling was at least 3 cm from the tumour, as distant as possible. These data were also reused for a study on CD4 T cells in lung cancer.

Sequences were obtained from non-adjacent lung tissue. The receptors here all came from a human donor with non-small cell lung cancer.

This chain connects TRBV7-3 to TRBJ1-5; D gene uncertain. This CDR3 comprises 13 residues. Germline-derived CDR1 and CDR2 are SGHTA and FQGTGA. V shed 0 bases and J shed 2 bases, with 2 bases lying between them. CDR3 DNA sequence: TGTGCCAGCAGCTTAACAGGCAATCAGCCCCAGCATTTT. Translating gives CASSLTGNQPQHF.

This clone was counted only a few times. V and J are TRBV12-5 and TRBJ2-7; TRBD1 is a possible D gene (6 bases). Deletions cut 5 bases from V and 6 bases from J, with 11 bases between. CDR1 and CDR2 from the germline V gene are LGHNT and FRNRAP. This CDR3 is built from 12 residues. Here the CDR3 reads CASGLGAGEQYF. The CDR3, as DNA: TGTGCTAGTGGTCTGGGGGCAGGCGAGCAGTACTTC.

The chain combines TRBV30 with TRBJ2-7; 7 bases align to TRBD2. Germline V gives CDR1 GTSNPN, CDR2 SVGIG (reference sequence). The V segment lost 2 bases and the J segment 2 bases; nucleotides outside the gene matches: 3. The CDR3 covers 13 residues. For the CDR3, the DNA is TGTGCCTGGAGTAGCGGGGTGACCTACGAGCAGTACTTC. This gives the protein CAWSSGVTYEQYF.

This chain links TRBV4-3 with TRBJ2-3, with a possible D match to TRBD1 (5 bases). The germline V gene has CDR1 LGHNA and CDR2 YSLEER. The CDR3 is 13 residues long. The ends were cut back, 4 bases at V and 4 bases at J, with 9 bases in the middle. CDR3 nucleotide sequence: TGCGCCAGCAGCCCCAGGGTGTCAGATACGCAGTATTTT. This encodes CASSPRVSDTQYF.

The chain is built from TRBV18 and TRBJ1-4; 7 positions match TRBD1. This CDR3 has 16 residues. Germline CDR1 reads KGHSH; CDR2 reads LQKENI. The ends lost 1 base at V and 5 bases at J; junction bases unmatched: 7. CDR3 sequence reads: CASSPRRGSMNEKLFF. CDR3 nucleotides: TGTGCCAGCTCACCACGCAGGGGGAGTATGAATGAAAAACTGTTTTTT.

The CDR3 loop reads CASSTLLLLAGGHEQFF. The CDR3 region has the DNA TGTGCCAGCAGTACTCTCCTTTTGCTAGCGGGGGGTCATGAGCAGTTCTTC. The rearrangement joins TRBV27 to TRBJ2-1, with TRBD2 matching over 11 bases. This CDR3 comprises 17 residues. Germline loops: CDR1 MNHEY, CDR2 SMNVEV (reference sequence). V shed 5 bases, J shed 8 bases, and the junction held 14 bases outside the gene matches.

This chain connects TRBV7-8 to TRBJ2-7; 9 nucleotides line up with TRBD1. Trimming at V came to 1 base and at J to 0 bases, leaving 7 bases not matched to a gene. The CDR3 totals 17 residues. CDR1 and CDR2 (germline): SGHVS, FQNEAQ. CDR3: CASSLESRTGDSYEQYF. For the CDR3, the DNA is TGTGCCAGCAGCTTAGAGAGCAGGACAGGGGACTCCTACGAGCAGTACTTC.

This chain uses TRBV23-1 with TRBJ1-2; D is ambiguous. TRBV23-1 falls under the ORF class, with uncertain function. The germline V and J ends were trimmed by 2 bases and 4 bases, with 11 bases remaining between them. The CDR3 runs 14 residues. The CDR3 is CASSQKVAGYGYTF. CDR3 DNA: TGCGCCAGCAGTCAAAAGGTCGCGGGCTATGGCTACACCTTC.

This clone showed up just a few times. V is TRBV6-1 and J is TRBJ1-1, with TRBD1 matching 7 bases. Looked up from germline, CDR1 is MNHNS and CDR2 is SASEGT. The junction had 6 bases not matched to a gene; V was cut back by 6 bases and J by 2 bases. This CDR3 comprises 14 residues. CDR3 loop: CASRAGGINTEAFF. CDR3 coding DNA: TGTGCCAGCAGGGCAGGGGGGATCAACACTGAAGCTTTCTTT.

V and J are TRBV4-2 and TRBJ2-3; D remains unclear. This CDR3 contains 13 residues. The germline V and J ends were trimmed by 1 base and 6 bases, with 8 bases remaining between them. CDR1 LGHNA and CDR2 YNFKEQ come from the germline V gene. Written as DNA, the CDR3 is TGTGCCAGCAGCCAAGGCAAGCTGGATACGCAGTATTTT. Protein sequence: CASSQGKLDTQYF.

The V and J genes are TRBV18 and TRBJ2-7; D gene uncertain. From germline, CDR1 is KGHSH and CDR2 LQKENI. Trimming pared 0 bases from V and 0 bases from J, leaving 6 bases between. The CDR3 extends over 14 amino acids. CDR3 coding DNA: TGTGCCAGCTCACCACCCCCCCCCTCCTACGAGCAGTACTTC. Residues: CASSPPPPSYEQYF.

The chain links TRBV7-8 to TRBJ2-1; possible D gene TRBD1, 5 bases. CDR1 and CDR2 (germline): SGHVS, FQNEAQ. V lost 3 bases and J 4 bases, leaving 13 bases between the germline ends. The CDR3 contains 15 residues. CDR3 nucleotides: TGTGCCAGCAGCTTTCTTCCACAGGTTTACAATGAGCAGTTCTTC. Translated, it gives CASSFLPQVYNEQFF. The complete variable domain, with remaining parts taken from reference TRBV7-8 and TRBJ2-1, reads GAGVSQSPRYKVAKRGQDVALRCDPISGHVSLFWYQQALGQGPEFLTYFQNEAQLDKSGLPSDRFFAERPEGSVSTLKIQRTQQEDSAVYLCASSFLPQVYNEQFFGPGTRLTVL.

This clone was detected only a few times. The chain recombines TRBV18 with TRBJ2-7; 8 bases are a match to TRBD1. V trimming: 4 bases; J trimming: 0 bases; junction bases outside the gene matches: 8. CDR3 length equals 16 residues. CDR1 and CDR2 from the germline V gene are KGHSH and LQKENI. The chain's CDR3 is CASSLLRTGTSYEQYF. As DNA, the CDR3 is TGTGCCAGCTCACTTCTACGGACAGGGACCTCCTACGAGCAGTACTTC.

The V gene is TRBV5-1, the J gene TRBJ1-4; 7 bases map to TRBD1. The trim removed 4 bases at V and 5 bases at J, leaving 8 bases unmatched. Germline CDR1 is SGHRS and CDR2 is YFSETQ. This CDR3 comprises 15 residues. The chain's CDR3 is CASSPMGTANEKLFF. The CDR3 DNA reads as TGCGCCAGCAGCCCCATGGGGACAGCGAATGAAAAACTGTTTTTT.

This chain connects TRBV9 to TRBJ2-7, with D uncertain. In germline, CDR1 is SGDLS, CDR2 YYNGEE. This CDR3 has 14 amino acids. Trimming pared 0 bases from V and 3 bases from J, leaving 10 bases between. CDR3: CASSVEGSSYEQYF. The CDR3 region has the DNA TGTGCCAGCAGCGTAGAGGGAAGTAGCTACGAGCAGTACTTC.